The clone carrying this T cell receptor beta chain occurred a few times. These oral cavity squamous cell carcinomas were HPV-negative and locally advanced. The sample is drawn from a study of neoadjuvant anti-PD-1 for oral cavity cancer. Overall study: Nivolumab at 3 mg/kg was mostly given biweekly, three to four doses, pre-surgery.

Germline loops: CDR1 LNHDA, CDR2 SQIVND (reference sequence). The length of the CDR3 is 14 residues. Trimming took off 4 bases at V and 4 bases at J, with 14 bases between the two ends. Assay: immunoSEQ multiplex PCR; the TCRdb copy retains only in-frame clones and omits some. The table has 11,000 to 15,000 clones, 55% to 85% seen once. Sample: PBMCs, taken before nivolumab (anti-PD-1) treatment. The chain combines TRBV19 with TRBJ2-7; D is tentatively TRBD1 or TRBD2 (5 bases each). The sequence derives from a person between 40 and 80 years old with oral cavity squamous cell carcinoma. The CDR3 is CASSTVGTAYEQYF. DNA for the CDR3: TGTGCCAGTAGTACCGTCGGGACCGCGTACGAGCAGTACTTC.